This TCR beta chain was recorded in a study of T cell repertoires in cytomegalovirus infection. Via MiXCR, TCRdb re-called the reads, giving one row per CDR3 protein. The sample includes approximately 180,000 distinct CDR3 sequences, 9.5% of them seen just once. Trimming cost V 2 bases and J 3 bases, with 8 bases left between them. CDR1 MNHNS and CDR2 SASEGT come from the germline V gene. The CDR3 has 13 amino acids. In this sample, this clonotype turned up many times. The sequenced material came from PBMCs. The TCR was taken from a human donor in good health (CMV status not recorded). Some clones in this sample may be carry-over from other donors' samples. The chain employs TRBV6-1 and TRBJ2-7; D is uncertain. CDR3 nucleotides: TGTGCCAGCAGTGAACCGGAGATCTACGAGCAGTACTTC. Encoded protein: CASSEPEIYEQYF.